These 5 T cell receptor beta chains share one sample of origin, sequenced in a study of blood T cells in healthy people across ages. Combining a sample-barcoded 5' primer with a J-beta primer mix, a second PCR ran for about 6 to 12 cycles. TCRdb processed the 5' RACE reads anew with MiXCR; each CDR3 protein has one entry. This sample carries about 780,000 distinct CDR3 sequences, about a quarter of them seen once, and the ten largest clones take 3%. The sample was also reused in another study, on T cells of mothers and their children.

Material: blood. Receptors originate from a boy aged 5 to 17 in good health.

This clonotype was detected only a few times. V usage is TRBV9 and J usage is TRBJ2-7; maybe TRBD2 (5 bases). The germline V gene has CDR1 SGDLS and CDR2 YYNGEE. The CDR3 contains 17 residues. V was clipped by 1 base and J by 0 bases, with 17 bases between them. The CDR3 bases are TGTGCCAGCAGCGTAACTTTAGGGCCGGGGAGCTCCTACGAGCAGTACTTC. This sequence encodes CASSVTLGPGSSYEQYF.

This sequence joins TRBV3-1 and TRBJ2-5; 8 bases match TRBD1. The J call may be mistaken, given a closer DNA end match to TRBJ2-7. The germline gives CDR1 LGHDT, CDR2 YNNKEL (reference sequence). CDR3 length equals 14 residues. The CDR3 bases are TGTGCCAGCAGCCATGGGACAGGCGGGAACGAGCAGTACTTC. This translates into CASSHGTGGNEQYF.

This clonotype came up many times. The chain employs TRBV11-2 and TRBJ1-1; the D gene is possibly TRBD1 (5 bases). V gave up 5 bases and J gave up 6 bases, with 22 bases separating them. CDR3 length: 16 amino acids. Germline-derived CDR1 and CDR2 are SGHAT and FQNNGV. CDR3 coding DNA: TGTGCCAGCAGCCTCAGGCGGGGCGTCCAACACCCTGAAGCTTTCTTT. Protein sequence: CASSLRRGVQHPEAFF.

The chain joins TRBV6-6 to TRBJ2-3; D unresolved. Trimming stripped 0 bases from V and 0 bases from J, with 10 bases between. This CDR3 is built from 16 residues. Germline lookup yields CDR1 MNHNY and CDR2 SVGAGI (reference sequence). CDR3: CASSYSPRTSTDTQYF. The CDR3 DNA sequence: TGTGCCAGCAGTTACTCACCTCGAACAAGCACAGATACGCAGTATTTT.

This clonotype was counted only a few times. This chain uses TRBV7-3 with TRBJ2-3; D is perhaps TRBD1 or TRBD2 (5 bases each). V dropped 1 base and J dropped 5 bases, with 10 bases sitting between them. The CDR3 sequence is 14 residues long. Germline V gene lookup returns CDR1 SGHTA and CDR2 FQGTGA. The CDR3 protein is CASSLNEGLDTQYF. CDR3 nucleotide sequence: TGTGCCAGCAGCTTAAATGAGGGGTTAGATACGCAGTATTTT.